This T cell receptor (beta chain) is from a study of blood T cells in healthy people across ages. Study results and caveats: Relative to aged donors, long-lived donors carried more naive CD4+ cells and displayed higher diversity. Getting older went along with TCR beta diversity per million T cells dropping roughly linearly.

In the case of this clonotype: Its target is unknown.

Then a second PCR, running about 6 to 11 cycles, was carried out with a sample-barcoded 5' primer and a J-beta primer mix. MiXCR, applied by TCRdb to the 5' RACE reads, yields one record per CDR3 protein. The table shows approximately 790,000 distinct CDR3 sequences, with 62% occurring only once. V was cut by 0 bases and J by 3 bases, with 12 bases left in between. There are 15 residues in the CDR3. CDR1 MGHRA and CDR2 YSYEKL come from the germline V gene. The study isolated at least 6.5 million PBMCs from each sample. The source material was blood. The chain links TRBV4-1 to TRBJ2-7; weak D call: TRBD1 (5 bases). The source of this sequence is a man in his thirties or forties in good health. The CDR3 DNA reads TGCGCCAGCAGCCAAGACGACAGCGTTGACTACGAGCAGTACTTC. Translated: CASSQDDSVDYEQYF.